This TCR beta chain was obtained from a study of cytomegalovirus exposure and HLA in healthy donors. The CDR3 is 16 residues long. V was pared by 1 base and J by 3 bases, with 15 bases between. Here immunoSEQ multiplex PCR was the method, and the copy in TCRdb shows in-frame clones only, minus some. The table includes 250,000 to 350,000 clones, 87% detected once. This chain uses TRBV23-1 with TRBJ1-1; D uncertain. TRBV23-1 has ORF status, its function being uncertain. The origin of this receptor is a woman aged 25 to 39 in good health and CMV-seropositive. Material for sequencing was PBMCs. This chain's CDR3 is CASSQCELDEHTEAFF. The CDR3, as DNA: TGCGCCAGCAGTCAATGTGAGCTAGATGAACACACTGAAGCTTTCTTT.